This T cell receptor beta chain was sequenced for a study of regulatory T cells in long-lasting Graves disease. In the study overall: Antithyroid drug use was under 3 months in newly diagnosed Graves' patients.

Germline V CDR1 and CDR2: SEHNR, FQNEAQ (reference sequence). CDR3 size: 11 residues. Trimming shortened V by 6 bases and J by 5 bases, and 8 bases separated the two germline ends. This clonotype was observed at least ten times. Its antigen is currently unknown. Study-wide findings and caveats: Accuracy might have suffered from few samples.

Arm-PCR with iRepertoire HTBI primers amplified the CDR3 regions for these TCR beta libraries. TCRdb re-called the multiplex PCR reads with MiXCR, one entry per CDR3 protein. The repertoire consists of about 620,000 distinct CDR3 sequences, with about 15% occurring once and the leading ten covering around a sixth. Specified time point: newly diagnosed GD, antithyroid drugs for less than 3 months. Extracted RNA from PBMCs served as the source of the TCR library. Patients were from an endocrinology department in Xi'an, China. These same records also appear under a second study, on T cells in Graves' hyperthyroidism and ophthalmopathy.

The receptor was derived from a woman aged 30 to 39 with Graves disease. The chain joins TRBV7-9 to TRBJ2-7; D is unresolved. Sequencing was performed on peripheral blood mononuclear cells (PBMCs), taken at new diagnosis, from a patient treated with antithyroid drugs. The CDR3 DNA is TGTGCCAGCAGTCCCCTCAACGAGCAGTACTTC. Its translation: CASSPLNEQYF. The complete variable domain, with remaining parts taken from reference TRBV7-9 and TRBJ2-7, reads DTGVSQNPRHKITKRGQNVTFRCDPISEHNRLYWYRQTLGQGPEFLTYFQNEAQLEKSRLLSDRFSAERPKGSFSTLEIQRTEQGDSAMYLCASSPLNEQYFGPGTRLTVT.